The text below deals with one T cell receptor (beta chain). The antigen remains undetermined. The CDR3 sequence is 15 residues long. Germline V gene data show CDR1 as DFQATT and CDR2 as SNEGSKA (reference sequence). J was trimmed by 2 bases and V by 3 bases; bases with no gene match: 4. Measured with immunoSEQ multiplex PCR; TCRdb has only the in-frame clones, and not every one. The table records under 70,000 clones, around 84% of them present only once. This specimen belongs to a study of T cell responses to AZD1222 COVID-19 vaccine. Study conclusions and caveats: Of spike-specific TCRs, nearly half reportedly target regions left unmutated in variants. Most donors were white British and more were female, and clonal diversity was possibly underestimated. Among vaccine-associated CD4 TCRs, coverage spanned spike, with dominance at 160-218 and 743-854.

This receptor was identified in an adult in good health. This material consisted of peripheral blood, taken on day 0 of AZD1222 vaccination. The gene calls are TRBV20-1 and TRBJ2-3, with TRBD2 matching over 11 bases. The chain's CDR3 is CSASLAGGITDTQYF. As DNA, the CDR3 is TGCAGTGCTAGTTTAGCGGGGGGGATCACAGATACGCAGTATTTT.